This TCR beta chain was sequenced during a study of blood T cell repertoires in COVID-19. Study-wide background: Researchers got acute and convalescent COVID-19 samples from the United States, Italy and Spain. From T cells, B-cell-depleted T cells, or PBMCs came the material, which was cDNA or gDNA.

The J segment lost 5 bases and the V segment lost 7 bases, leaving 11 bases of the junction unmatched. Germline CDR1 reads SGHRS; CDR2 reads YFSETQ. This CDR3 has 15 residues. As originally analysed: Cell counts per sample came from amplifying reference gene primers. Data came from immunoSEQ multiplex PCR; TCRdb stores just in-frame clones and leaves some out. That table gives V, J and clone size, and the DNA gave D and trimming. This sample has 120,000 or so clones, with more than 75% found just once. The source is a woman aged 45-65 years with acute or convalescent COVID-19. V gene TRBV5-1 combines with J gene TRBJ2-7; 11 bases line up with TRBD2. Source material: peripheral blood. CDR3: CASGINSGRANEQYF. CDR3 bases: TGCGCCAGCGGGATAAATAGCGGGAGGGCCAACGAGCAGTACTTC.